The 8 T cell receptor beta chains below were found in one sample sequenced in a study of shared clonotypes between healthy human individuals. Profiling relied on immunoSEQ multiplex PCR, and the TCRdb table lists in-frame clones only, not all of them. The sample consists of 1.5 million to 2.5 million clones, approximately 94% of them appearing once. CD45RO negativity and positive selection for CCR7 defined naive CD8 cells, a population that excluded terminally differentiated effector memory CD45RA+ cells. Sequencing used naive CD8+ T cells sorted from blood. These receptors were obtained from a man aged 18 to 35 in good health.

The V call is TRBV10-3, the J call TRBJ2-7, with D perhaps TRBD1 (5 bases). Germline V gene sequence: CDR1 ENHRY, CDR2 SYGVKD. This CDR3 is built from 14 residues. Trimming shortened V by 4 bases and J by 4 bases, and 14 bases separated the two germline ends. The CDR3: CAISGDTGLYEQYF. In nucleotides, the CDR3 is TGTGCCATCAGTGGCGACACAGGATTATACGAGCAGTACTTC.

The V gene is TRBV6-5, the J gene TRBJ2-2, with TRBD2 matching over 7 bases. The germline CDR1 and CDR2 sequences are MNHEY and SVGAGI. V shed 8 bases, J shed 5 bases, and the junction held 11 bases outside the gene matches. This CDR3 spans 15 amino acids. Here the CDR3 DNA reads TGTGCCAGCTGGAGGGCGGGAGAAGGAACCGGGGAGCTGTTTTTT. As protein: CASWRAGEGTGELFF.

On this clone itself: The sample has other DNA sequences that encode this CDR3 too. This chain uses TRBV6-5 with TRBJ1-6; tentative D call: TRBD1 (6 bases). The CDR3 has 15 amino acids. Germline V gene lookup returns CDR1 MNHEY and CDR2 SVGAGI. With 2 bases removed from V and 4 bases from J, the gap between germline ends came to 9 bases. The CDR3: CASSYGTGYNSPLHF. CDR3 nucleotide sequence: TGTGCCAGCAGTTACGGAACAGGGTATAATTCACCCCTCCACTTT.

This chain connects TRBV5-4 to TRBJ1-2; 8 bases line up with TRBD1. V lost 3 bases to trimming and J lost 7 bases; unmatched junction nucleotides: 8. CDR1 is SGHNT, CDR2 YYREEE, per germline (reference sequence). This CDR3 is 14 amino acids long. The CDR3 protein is CASSYSGTGLGYTF. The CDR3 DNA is TGTGCCAGCAGCTACTCCGGGACAGGCCTTGGCTACACCTTC.

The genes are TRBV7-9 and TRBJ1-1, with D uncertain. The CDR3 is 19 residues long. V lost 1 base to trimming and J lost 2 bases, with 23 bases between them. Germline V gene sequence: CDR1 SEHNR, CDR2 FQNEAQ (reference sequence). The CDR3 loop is CASSLVAGSKDVDNTEAFF. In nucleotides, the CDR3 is TGTGCCAGCAGCTTAGTAGCGGGGTCCAAGGACGTAGACAACACTGAAGCTTTCTTT. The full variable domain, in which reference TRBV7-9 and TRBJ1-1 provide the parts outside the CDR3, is DTGVSQNPRHKITKRGQNVTFRCDPISEHNRLYWYRQTLGQGPEFLTYFQNEAQLEKSRLLSDRFSAERPKGSFSTLEIQRTEQGDSAMYLCASSLVAGSKDVDNTEAFFGQGTRLTVV.

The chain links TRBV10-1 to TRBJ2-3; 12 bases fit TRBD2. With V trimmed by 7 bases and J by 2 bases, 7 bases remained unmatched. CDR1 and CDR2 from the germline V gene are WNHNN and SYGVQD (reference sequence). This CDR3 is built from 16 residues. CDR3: CASTALAGGTTDTQYF. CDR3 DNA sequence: TGCGCCAGCACCGCACTAGCGGGAGGTACCACAGATACGCAGTATTTT.

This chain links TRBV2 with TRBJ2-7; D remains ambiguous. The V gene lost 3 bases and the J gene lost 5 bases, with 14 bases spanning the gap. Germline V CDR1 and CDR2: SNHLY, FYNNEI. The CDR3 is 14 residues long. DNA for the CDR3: TGTGCCAGCAGTGAGATGGGCCTCCCCAACGAGCAGTACTTC. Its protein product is CASSEMGLPNEQYF.

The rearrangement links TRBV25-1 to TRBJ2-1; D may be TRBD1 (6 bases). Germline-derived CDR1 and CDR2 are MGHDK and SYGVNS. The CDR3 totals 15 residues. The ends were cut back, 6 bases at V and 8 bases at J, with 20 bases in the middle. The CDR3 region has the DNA TGTGCCAGCAGGGACCCCGGGACACCTTTCCATGAGCAGTTCTTC. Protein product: CASRDPGTPFHEQFF.